This is a list of T cell receptor beta chains from one sample in a study of T cells in localized non-small cell lung cancer. The method was immunoSEQ multiplex PCR; TCRdb's version includes in-frame clones alone and lacks a portion of them. The sample carries 25,000 to 30,000 clones, 82% recorded once. The sequenced sample was peripheral blood, obtained before any cancer treatment. The receptors stem from a woman aged 40-70 years with stage I lung adenocarcinoma. Both conserved end residues are part of each CDR3. The order of the fields is CDR3 length, J gene, V gene, CDR3 protein.

>15|TRBJ2-7|TRBV21-1
CASSKGGQGSYEQYF
>13|TRBJ1-1|TRBV19
CASKGYSSAEAFF
>14|TRBJ1-1|TRBV2
CASSVARGATEAFF
>14|TRBJ2-7|TRBV18
CASSPAAGVNEQYF
>15|TRBJ1-1|TRBV19
CASSMGRGLGPEAFF
>16|TRBJ1-4|TRBV7-2
CASSLARREGAEKLFF
>15|TRBJ1-5|TRBV11-2
CASSSGRYGNQPQHF
>15|TRBJ2-2|TRBV6-5
CASSYGDFYTGELFF
>15|TRBJ2-7|TRBV30
CAWSARDRVGNEQYF
>14|TRBJ1-2|TRBV18
CASSPTTESRGYTF
>17|TRBJ2-2|TRBV12-5
CASGNAQEGARTGELFF
>16|TRBJ1-6|TRBV19
CASKSESSSYNSPLHF
>13|TRBJ1-1|TRBV27
CASSLYRDTEAFF
>15|TRBJ2-3|TRBV6-5
CASSSSSGGPDTQYF
>14|TRBJ1-5|TRBV7-2
CASSLVGSNQPQHF
>12|TRBJ1-1|TRBV29-1
CSVKRGQTEAFF
>17|TRBJ1-2|TRBV4-1
CASSLLDRGFLNYGYTF
>23|TRBJ2-3|TRBV4-2
CASSQILTSGLAGGQPSTDTQYF
>16|TRBJ2-4|TRBV5-5
CASSPDRVGSKNIQYF
>15|TRBJ1-5|TRBV5-1
CASSLDGDSNQPQHF
>13|TRBJ1-4|TRBV29-1
CSVGIATNEKLFF
>12|TRBJ1-4|TRBV12-5
CASGRTGEKLFF
>12|TRBJ2-5|TRBV30
CAWRVHQETQYF
>16|TRBJ2-1|TRBV29-1
CSVEDHGPRTYNEQFF
>15|TRBJ1-2|TRBV19
CASSIEAETLGGYTF
>15|TRBJ1-1|TRBV19
CASTAWGRGRTEAFF
>12|TRBJ2-1|TRBV4-1
CASSHSYNEQFF
>15|TRBJ2-5|TRBV7-3
CASSLWHTPLETQYF
>14|TRBJ1-2|TRBV11-3
CASSPYRDSLSYTF
>18|TRBJ2-3|TRBV11-2
CASSFLRLAGGRTDTQYF
>12|TRBJ2-1|TRBV10-3
CAISGRGNEQFF
>12|TRBJ2-7|TRBV7-8
CASSLARVGQYF
>12|TRBJ2-3|TRBV6-5
CASRPTWDTQYF
>15|TRBJ2-3|TRBV19
CATSGGALGTDTQYF
>12|TRBJ1-1|TRBV12-5
CASGPGGPAAFF
>12|TRBJ2-5|TRBV29-1
CSVDTSRQTQYF
>16|TRBJ1-3|TRBV5-4
CASSIPGTGDGNTIYF
>17|TRBJ1-2|TRBV4-3
CASSRDPPGTTNYGYTF
>14|TRBJ2-7|TRBV5-1
CASSLAGGSYEQYF
>13|TRBJ1-5|TRBV5-6
CASSFGGVRPQHF
>13|TRBJ1-2|TRBV29-1
CSVERADYYGYTF
>13|TRBJ1-2|TRBV5-1
CASSSVGDYGYTF
>15|TRBJ2-3|TRBV6-6
CASSYSDSVTDTQYF
>13|TRBJ1-1|TRBV18
CASSTNRNTEAFF
>14|TRBJ2-7|TRBV5-6
CASSPRDRRYEQYF
>14|TRBJ2-5|TRBV7-2
CASSLSGLPETQYF
>15|TRBJ2-7|TRBV7-2
CASSLEAGQGYEQYF
>12|TRBJ1-2|TRBV10-3
CAISGRDYGYTF
>17|TRBJ1-2|TRBV9
CASSDNPGTDHNYGYTF
>14|TRBJ1-2|TRBV5-1
CASSLQGIDYGYTF
>17|TRBJ1-2|TRBV7-8
CASSLEGSPATLYGYTF
>16|TRBJ2-7|TRBV11-2
CASSPSLAAFSPEQYF
>12|TRBJ1-2|TRBV6-1
CASRVANYGYTF